This T cell receptor (beta chain) was sequenced in a study of blood T cell repertoires in COVID-19. Whole-study context: The study drew acute and convalescent COVID-19 samples from the United States, Italy and Spain. T cells, B-cell-depleted T cells, or PBMCs provided the cDNA or gDNA that served as material.

Only in-frame clones appear in the TCRdb table, and some are missing; sequencing was by immunoSEQ multiplex PCR. The sample contains 160,000 or so clones, 80% of which appear only once. The CDR3 has 16 amino acids. The clonotype originates from a man aged 55 to 70 with acute or convalescent COVID-19. The sequenced material came from peripheral blood. The gene calls are TRBV21-1 and TRBJ2-5; TRBD1 was called by the table and not checked on the DNA. TRBV21-1 is termed a pseudogene. CDR3 nucleotides: TGTGCCAGCAATGAAATGGTCGAGGGGGCGCACGAGACCCAGTACTTC. Encoded protein: CASNEMVEGAHETQYF.